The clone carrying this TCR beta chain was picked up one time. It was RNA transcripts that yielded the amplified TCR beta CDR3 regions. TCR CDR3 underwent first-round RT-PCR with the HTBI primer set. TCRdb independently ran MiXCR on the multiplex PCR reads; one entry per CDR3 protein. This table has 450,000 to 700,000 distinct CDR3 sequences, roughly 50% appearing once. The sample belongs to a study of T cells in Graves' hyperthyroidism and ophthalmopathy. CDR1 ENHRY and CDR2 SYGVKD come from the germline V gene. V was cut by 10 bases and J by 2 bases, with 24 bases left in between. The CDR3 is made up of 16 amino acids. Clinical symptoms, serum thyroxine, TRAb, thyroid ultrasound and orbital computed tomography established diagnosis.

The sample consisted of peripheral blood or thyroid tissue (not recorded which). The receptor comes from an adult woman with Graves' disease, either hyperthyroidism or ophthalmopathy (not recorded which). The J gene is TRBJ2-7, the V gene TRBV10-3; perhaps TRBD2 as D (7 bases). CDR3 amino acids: CASSQALGGRTYEQYF. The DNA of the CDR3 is TGTGCCAGCAGCCAAGCCCTGGGGGGGCGAACCTACGAGCAGTACTTC.